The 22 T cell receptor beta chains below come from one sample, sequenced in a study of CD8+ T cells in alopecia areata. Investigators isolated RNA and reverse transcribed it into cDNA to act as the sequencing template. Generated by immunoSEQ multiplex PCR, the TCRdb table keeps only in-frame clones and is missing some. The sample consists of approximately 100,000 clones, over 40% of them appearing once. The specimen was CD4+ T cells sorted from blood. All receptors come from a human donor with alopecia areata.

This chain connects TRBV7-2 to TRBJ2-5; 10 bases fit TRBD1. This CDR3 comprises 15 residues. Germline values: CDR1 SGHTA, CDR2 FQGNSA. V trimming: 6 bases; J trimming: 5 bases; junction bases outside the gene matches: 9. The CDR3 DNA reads TGTGCCAGCAGGATTGACAGGGGGCGTCGCGAGACCCAGTACTTC. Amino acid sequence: CASRIDRGRRETQYF.

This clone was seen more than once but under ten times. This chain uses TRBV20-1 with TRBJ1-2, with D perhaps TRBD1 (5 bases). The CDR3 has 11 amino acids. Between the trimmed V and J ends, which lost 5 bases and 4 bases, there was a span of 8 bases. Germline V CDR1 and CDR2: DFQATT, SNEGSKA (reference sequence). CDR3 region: CSAPGPYGYTF. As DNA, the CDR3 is TGCAGTGCTCCAGGGCCCTATGGCTACACCTTC.

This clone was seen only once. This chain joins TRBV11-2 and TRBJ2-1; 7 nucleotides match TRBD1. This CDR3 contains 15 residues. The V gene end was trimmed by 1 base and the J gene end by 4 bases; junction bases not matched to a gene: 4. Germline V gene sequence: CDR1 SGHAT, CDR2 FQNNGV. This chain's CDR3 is CASSLVRDSYNEQFF. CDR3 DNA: TGTGCCAGCAGCTTAGTGAGGGACAGTTACAATGAGCAGTTCTTC. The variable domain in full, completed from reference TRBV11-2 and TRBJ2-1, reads EAGVAQSPRYKIIEKRQSVAFWCNPISGHATLYWYQQILGQGPKLLIQFQNNGVVDDSQLPKDRFSAERLKGVDSTLKIQPAKLEDSAVYLCASSLVRDSYNEQFFGPGTRLTVL.

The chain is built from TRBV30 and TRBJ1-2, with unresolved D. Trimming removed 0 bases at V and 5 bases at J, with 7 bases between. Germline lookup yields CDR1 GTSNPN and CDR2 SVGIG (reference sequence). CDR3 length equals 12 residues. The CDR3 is CAWSVGEYGYTF. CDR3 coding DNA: TGTGCCTGGAGTGTGGGAGAATATGGCTACACCTTC.

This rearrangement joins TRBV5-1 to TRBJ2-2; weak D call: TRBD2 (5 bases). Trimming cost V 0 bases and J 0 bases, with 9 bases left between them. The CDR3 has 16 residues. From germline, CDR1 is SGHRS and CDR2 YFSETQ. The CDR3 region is CASSLAGRSNTGELFF. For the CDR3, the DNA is TGCGCCAGCAGCTTGGCGGGGAGATCGAACACCGGGGAGCTGTTTTTT.

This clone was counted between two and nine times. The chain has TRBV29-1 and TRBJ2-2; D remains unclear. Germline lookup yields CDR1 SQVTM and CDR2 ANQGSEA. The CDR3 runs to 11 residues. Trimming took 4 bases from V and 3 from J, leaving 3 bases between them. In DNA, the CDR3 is TGCAGCGTTGGTGACACCGGGGAGCTGTTTTTT. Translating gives CSVGDTGELFF.

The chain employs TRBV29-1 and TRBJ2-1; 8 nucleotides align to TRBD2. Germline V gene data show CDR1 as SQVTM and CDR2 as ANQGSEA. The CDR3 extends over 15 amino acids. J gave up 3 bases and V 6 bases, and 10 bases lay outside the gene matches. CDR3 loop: CSVGARLAGYNEQFF. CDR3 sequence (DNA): TGCAGCGTCGGGGCCCGGCTAGCGGGCTACAATGAGCAGTTCTTC.

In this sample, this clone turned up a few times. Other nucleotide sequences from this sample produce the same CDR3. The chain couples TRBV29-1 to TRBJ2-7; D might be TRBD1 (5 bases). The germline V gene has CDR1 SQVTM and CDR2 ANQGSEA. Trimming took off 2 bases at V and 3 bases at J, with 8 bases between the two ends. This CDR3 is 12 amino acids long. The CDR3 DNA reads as TGCAGCGTTGAACGGCAGGGCTACGAGCAGTACTTC. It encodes CSVERQGYEQYF.

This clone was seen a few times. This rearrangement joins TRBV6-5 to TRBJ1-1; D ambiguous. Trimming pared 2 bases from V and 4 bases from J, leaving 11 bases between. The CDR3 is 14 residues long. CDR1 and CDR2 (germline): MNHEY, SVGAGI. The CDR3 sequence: CASSYLRASTEAFF. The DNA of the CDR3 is TGTGCCAGCAGTTACCTCCGGGCGAGCACTGAAGCTTTCTTT.

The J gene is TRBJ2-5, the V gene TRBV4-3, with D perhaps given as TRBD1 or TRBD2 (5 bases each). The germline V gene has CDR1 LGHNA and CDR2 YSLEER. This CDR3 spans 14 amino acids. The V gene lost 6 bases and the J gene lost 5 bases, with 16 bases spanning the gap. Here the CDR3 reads CASSRDGSGETQYF. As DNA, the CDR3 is TGCGCCAGCAGTCGGGACGGTTCAGGGGAGACCCAGTACTTC.

The CDR3 region has the DNA TGTGCCAGCAGCTCGCTCGGACAGGGGTCGGACGAGCAGTACTTC. Translated, it gives CASSSLGQGSDEQYF. The chain employs TRBV11-2 and TRBJ2-7, with TRBD1 matching 9 bases. Germline loops: CDR1 SGHAT, CDR2 FQNNGV. The junction had 9 bases not matched to a gene; V was cut back by 4 bases and J by 5 bases. This CDR3 region has 15 residues.

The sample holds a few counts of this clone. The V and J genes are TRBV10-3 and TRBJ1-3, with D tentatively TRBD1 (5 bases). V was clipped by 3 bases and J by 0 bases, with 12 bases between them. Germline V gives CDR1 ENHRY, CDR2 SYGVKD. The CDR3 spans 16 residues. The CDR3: CAISEIDRYSGNTIYF. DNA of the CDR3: TGTGCCATCAGTGAAATTGACAGATACTCTGGAAACACCATATATTTT.

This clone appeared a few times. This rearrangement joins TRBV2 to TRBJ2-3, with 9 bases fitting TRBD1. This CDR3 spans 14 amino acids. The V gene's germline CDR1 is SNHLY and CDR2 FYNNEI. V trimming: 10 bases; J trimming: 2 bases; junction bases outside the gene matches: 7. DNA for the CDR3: TGTGCCAACACCCGGGACAGGGCCACAGATACGCAGTATTTT. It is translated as CANTRDRATDTQYF.

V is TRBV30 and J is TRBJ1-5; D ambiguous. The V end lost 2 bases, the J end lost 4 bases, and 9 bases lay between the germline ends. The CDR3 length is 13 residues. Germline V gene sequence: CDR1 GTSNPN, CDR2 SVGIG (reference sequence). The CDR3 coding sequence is TGTGCCTGGAGTTTGACGGGGAATCAGCCCCAGCATTTT. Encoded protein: CAWSLTGNQPQHF.

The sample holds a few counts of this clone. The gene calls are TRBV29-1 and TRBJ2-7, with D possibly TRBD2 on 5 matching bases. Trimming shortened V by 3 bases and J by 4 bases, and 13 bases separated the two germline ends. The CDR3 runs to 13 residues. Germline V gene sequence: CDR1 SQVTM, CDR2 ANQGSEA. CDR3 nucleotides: TGCAGCGTTGAGATGATCCCGGGATACGAGCAGTACTTC. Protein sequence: CSVEMIPGYEQYF.

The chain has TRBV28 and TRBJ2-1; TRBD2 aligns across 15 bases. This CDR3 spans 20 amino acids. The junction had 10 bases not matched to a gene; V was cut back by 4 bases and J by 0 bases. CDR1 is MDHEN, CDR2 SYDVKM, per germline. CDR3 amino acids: CASSWGLAGGKIPSYNEQFF. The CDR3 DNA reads TGTGCCAGCAGTTGGGGACTAGCGGGGGGAAAAATCCCCTCCTACAATGAGCAGTTCTTC.

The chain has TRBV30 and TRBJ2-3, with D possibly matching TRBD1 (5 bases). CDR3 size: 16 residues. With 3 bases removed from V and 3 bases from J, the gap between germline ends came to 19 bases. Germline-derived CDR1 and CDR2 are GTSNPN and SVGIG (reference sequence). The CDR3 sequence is CAWRRGHLVGTDTQYF. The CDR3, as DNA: TGTGCCTGGAGGCGAGGACACCTAGTCGGTACAGATACGCAGTATTTT. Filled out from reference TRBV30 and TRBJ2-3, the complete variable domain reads SQTIHQWPATLVQPVGSPLSLECTVEGTSNPNLYWYRQAAGRGLQLLFYSVGIGQISSEVPQNLSASRPQDRQFILSSKKLLLSDSGFYLCAWRRGHLVGTDTQYFGPGTRLTVL.

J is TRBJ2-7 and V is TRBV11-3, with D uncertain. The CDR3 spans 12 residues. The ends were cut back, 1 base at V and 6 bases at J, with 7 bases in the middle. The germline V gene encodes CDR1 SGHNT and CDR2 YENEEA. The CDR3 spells CASSLVEVEQYF. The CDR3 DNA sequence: TGTGCCAGCAGCTTAGTCGAGGTCGAGCAGTACTTC.

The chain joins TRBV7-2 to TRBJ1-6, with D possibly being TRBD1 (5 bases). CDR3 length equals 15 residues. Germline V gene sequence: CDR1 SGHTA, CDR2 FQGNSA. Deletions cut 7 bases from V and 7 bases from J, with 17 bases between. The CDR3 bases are TGTGCCAGCACCCCCCAGGGCACAAACAATTCACCCCTCCACTTT. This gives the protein CASTPQGTNNSPLHF.

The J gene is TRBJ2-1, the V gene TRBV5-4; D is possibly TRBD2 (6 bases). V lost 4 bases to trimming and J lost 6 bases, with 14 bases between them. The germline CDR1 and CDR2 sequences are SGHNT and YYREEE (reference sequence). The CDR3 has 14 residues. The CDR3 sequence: CASSQDLATNEQFF. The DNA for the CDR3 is TGTGCCAGCAGCCAGGATCTAGCGACCAATGAGCAGTTCTTC.

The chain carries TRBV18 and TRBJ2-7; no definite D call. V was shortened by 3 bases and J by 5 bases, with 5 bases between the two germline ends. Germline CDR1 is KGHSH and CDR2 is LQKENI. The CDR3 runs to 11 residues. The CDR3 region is CASSPTNEQYF. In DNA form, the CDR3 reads TGTGCCAGCTCACCGACGAACGAGCAGTACTTC.

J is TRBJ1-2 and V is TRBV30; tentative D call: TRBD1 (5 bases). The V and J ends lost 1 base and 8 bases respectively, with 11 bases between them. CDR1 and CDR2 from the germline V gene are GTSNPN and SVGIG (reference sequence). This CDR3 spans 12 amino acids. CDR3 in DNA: TGTGCCTGGAGTGCGGTCAGGGAAGGCTACACCTTC. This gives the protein CAWSAVREGYTF.